This T cell receptor (beta chain) was obtained from a study of T cell responses to AZD1222 COVID-19 vaccine. Germline CDR1 MNHEY, CDR2 SVGAGI. V lost 2 bases, J lost 1 base, and 8 bases lay in between. The CDR3 totals 14 residues. TCRdb's table, derived via immunoSEQ multiplex PCR, lists solely in-frame clones and lacks some. The sample has 140,000 to 150,000 clones, just under 95% seen once. The sequence came from an adult who had recovered from COVID-19. The sample in question was peripheral blood, obtained after recovery from COVID-19. The V call is TRBV6-5, the J call TRBJ1-2; D is ambiguous. CDR3 protein: CASSYTGINYGYTF. DNA of the CDR3: TGTGCCAGCAGTTACACCGGGATTAACTATGGCTACACCTTC.